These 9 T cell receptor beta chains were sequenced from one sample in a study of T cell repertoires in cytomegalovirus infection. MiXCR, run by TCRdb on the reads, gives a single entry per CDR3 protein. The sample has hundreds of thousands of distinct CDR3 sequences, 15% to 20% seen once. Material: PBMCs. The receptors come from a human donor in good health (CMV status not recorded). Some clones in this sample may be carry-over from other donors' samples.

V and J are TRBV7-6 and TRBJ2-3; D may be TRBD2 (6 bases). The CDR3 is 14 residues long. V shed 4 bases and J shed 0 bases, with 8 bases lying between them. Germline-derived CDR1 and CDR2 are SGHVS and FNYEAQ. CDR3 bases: TGTGCCAGCAGCTGGGAGGCTAGCACAGATACGCAGTATTTT. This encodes CASSWEASTDTQYF.

CDR3 residues: CASNGVSGNTEAFF. The CDR3 DNA is TGTGCCAGCAATGGAGTAAGTGGGAACACTGAAGCTTTCTTT. The chain combines TRBV12-3 or TRBV12-4 with TRBJ1-1; unclear D gene. V gave up 7 bases and J gave up 1 base, with 13 bases separating them. The CDR3 has 14 amino acids.

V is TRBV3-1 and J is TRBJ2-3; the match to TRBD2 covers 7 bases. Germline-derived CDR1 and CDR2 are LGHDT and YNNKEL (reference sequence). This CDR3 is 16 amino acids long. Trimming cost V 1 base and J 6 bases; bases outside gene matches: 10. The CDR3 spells CASSQGIAGEMDTQYF. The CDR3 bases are TGTGCCAGCAGCCAAGGAATTGCGGGAGAGATGGATACGCAGTATTTT.

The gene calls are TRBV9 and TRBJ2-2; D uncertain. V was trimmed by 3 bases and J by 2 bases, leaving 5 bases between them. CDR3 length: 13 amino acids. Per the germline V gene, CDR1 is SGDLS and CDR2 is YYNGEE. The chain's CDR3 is CASSGANTGELFF. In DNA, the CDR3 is TGTGCCAGCAGCGGGGCTAACACCGGGGAGCTGTTTTTT. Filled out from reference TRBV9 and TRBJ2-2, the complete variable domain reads DSGVTQTPKHLITATGQRVTLRCSPRSGDLSVYWYQQSLDQGLQFLIQYYNGEERAKGNILERFSAQQFPDLHSELNLSSLELGDSALYFCASSGANTGELFFGEGSRLTVL.

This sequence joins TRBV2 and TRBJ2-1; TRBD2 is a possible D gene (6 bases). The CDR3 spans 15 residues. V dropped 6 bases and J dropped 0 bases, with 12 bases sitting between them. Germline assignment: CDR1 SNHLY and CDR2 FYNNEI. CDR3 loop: CASRGGQSSYNEQFF. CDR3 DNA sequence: TGTGCCAGCAGGGGAGGTCAGAGCTCCTACAATGAGCAGTTCTTC.

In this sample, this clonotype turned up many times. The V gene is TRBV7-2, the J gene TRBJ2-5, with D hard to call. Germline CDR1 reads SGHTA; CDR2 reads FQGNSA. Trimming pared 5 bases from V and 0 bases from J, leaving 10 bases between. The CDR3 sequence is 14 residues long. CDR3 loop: CASSPIGDQETQYF. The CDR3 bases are TGTGCCAGCAGCCCAATAGGAGACCAAGAGACCCAGTACTTC.

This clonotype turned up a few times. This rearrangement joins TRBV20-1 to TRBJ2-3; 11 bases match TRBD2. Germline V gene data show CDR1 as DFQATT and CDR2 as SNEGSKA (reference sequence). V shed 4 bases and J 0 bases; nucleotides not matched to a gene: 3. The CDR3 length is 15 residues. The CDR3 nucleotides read TGCAGTGCTACCAGACTAGCGGGAAGCACAGATACGCAGTATTTT. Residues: CSATRLAGSTDTQYF.

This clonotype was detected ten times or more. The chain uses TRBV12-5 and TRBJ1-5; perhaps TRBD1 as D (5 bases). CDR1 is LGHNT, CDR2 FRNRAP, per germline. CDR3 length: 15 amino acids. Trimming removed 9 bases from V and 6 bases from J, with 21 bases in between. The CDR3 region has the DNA TGTGCTAGCAGCCCAGACAGCTTACGGGGTCAGCCCCAGCATTTT. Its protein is CASSPDSLRGQPQHF.

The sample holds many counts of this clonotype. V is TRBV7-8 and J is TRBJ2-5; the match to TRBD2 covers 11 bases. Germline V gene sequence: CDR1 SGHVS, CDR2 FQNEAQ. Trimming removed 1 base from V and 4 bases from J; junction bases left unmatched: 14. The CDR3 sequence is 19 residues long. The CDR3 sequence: CASSLDAVTSGGWGETQYF. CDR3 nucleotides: TGTGCCAGCAGCTTAGACGCAGTTACTAGCGGGGGCTGGGGAGAGACCCAGTACTTC.